These 7 T cell receptor beta chains were sequenced from one sample in a study of T cell changes during pregnancy in multiple sclerosis. The data were produced by immunoSEQ multiplex PCR, yet TCRdb's version contains in-frame clones alone and is incomplete. This sample has around 100,000 clones, with around nine tenths found just once. The material was peripheral blood, obtained after pregnancy. Source of these receptors: a female donor with multiple sclerosis, enrolled in a pregnancy study.

This rearrangement joins TRBV2 to TRBJ2-1; weak D call: TRBD2 (5 bases). Deletions cut 5 bases from V and 10 bases from J, with 12 bases between. Germline V lookup: CDR1 SNHLY, CDR2 FYNNEI. The CDR3 runs to 12 residues. DNA for the CDR3: TGTGCCAGCAGTACCGTAGCGCGAGAGCAGTTCTTC. Its translation: CASSTVAREQFF. Variable domain in full (rest from reference TRBV2 and TRBJ2-1): EPEVTQTPSHQVTQMGQEVILRCVPISNHLYFYWYRQILGQKVEFLVSFYNNEISEKSEIFDDQFSVERPDGSNFTLKIRSTKLEDSAMYFCASSTVAREQFFGPGTRLTVL.

The CDR3 DNA reads TGTGCCTGGAGCCCAGAACCTTATGGCTACACCTTC. Translating it yields CAWSPEPYGYTF. The genes are TRBV30 and TRBJ1-2, with D uncertain. This CDR3 has 12 residues. Trimming cost V 3 bases and J 5 bases, with 10 bases left between them. Looked up from germline, CDR1 is GTSNPN and CDR2 is SVGIG (reference sequence).

This chain connects TRBV6-1 to TRBJ1-6, with D possibly being TRBD1 (5 bases). Germline V gene lookup returns CDR1 MNHNS and CDR2 SASEGT. Trimming stripped 7 bases from V and 0 bases from J, with 10 bases between. CDR3 length: 15 residues. Written as DNA, the CDR3 is TGTGCCAGCACCTTAGACAGCTCCTATAATTCACCCCTCCACTTT. Its protein is CASTLDSSYNSPLHF.

The chain couples TRBV6-1 to TRBJ1-5, with D possibly being TRBD1 (5 bases). V was trimmed by 0 bases and J by 6 bases, leaving 12 bases between them. From germline, CDR1 is MNHNS and CDR2 SASEGT. This CDR3 has 15 residues. The CDR3 spells CASSEAYGGFQPQHF. The CDR3 region has the DNA TGTGCCAGCAGTGAAGCGTACGGGGGGTTTCAGCCCCAGCATTTT.

This clone appeared once. This sequence joins TRBV7-9 and TRBJ2-1; 16 nucleotides line up with TRBD2. This CDR3 has 19 residues. Germline CDR1 SEHNR, CDR2 FQNEAQ (reference sequence). V trimming: 6 bases; J trimming: 4 bases; junction bases outside the gene matches: 12. CDR3: CASSHIGTSGRGPYNEQFF. CDR3 in DNA: TGTGCCAGCAGTCATATCGGGACTAGCGGGAGGGGACCGTACAATGAGCAGTTCTTC.

V gene TRBV5-1 combines with J gene TRBJ1-3; D is unclear. This CDR3 comprises 13 residues. Germline CDR1 and CDR2: SGHRS and YFSETQ. V was shortened by 2 bases and J by 2 bases, with 5 bases between the two germline ends. CDR3 sequence reads: CASSFQTGNTIYF. In DNA, the CDR3 is TGCGCCAGCAGCTTCCAGACTGGAAACACCATATATTTT.

The chain recombines TRBV11-1 with TRBJ1-1; no reliable D call. This CDR3 has 15 residues. Germline CDR1 SGHAT, CDR2 FQDESV (reference sequence). The V end lost 1 base, the J end lost 0 bases, and 9 bases lay between the germline ends. CDR3 region: CASSLVNSMNTEAFF. CDR3 DNA: TGTGCCAGCAGCTTAGTCAACAGCATGAACACTGAAGCTTTCTTT. The full variable domain, completed using reference TRBV11-1 and TRBJ1-1, is EAEVAQSPRYKITEKSQAVAFWCDPISGHATLYWYRQILGQGPELLVQFQDESVVDDSQLPKDRFSAERLKGVDSTLKIQPAELGDSAMYLCASSLVNSMNTEAFFGQGTRLTVV.